The 21 T cell receptor beta chains given below trace back to one sample, sequenced in a study of shared clonotypes between healthy human individuals. Profiling relied on immunoSEQ multiplex PCR, and the TCRdb table lists in-frame clones only, not all of them. Of some 240,000 clones listed, 50% to 80% are singletons. The specimen was memory CD4+ T cells sorted from blood. Indicated subset: CD45RA-negative fraction. Receptor source: a young man in good health.

The CDR3 sequence is CSVGQGATGELFF. CDR3 nucleotide sequence: TGCAGCGTTGGACAGGGGGCCACCGGGGAGCTGTTTTTT. The J gene is TRBJ2-2, the V gene TRBV29-1; 10 positions agree with TRBD1. The length of the CDR3 is 13 residues. Germline V gene data show CDR1 as SQVTM and CDR2 as ANQGSEA. With V trimmed by 4 bases and J by 4 bases, 0 bases remained unmatched.

V is TRBV7-9 and J is TRBJ1-2; possible D gene TRBD1, 5 bases. V gave up 6 bases and J gave up 2 bases, with 13 bases separating them. The V gene's germline CDR1 is SEHNR and CDR2 FQNEAQ (reference sequence). The CDR3 has 14 amino acids. DNA of the CDR3: TGTGCCAGCAGGAGCGGGACGGACAACTATGGCTACACCTTC. Protein: CASRSGTDNYGYTF.

The chain carries TRBV11-2 and TRBJ2-7; a possible D gene is TRBD2 (5 bases). There are 13 residues in the CDR3. Germline V gene sequence: CDR1 SGHAT, CDR2 FQNNGV. Trimming left V 6 bases short and J 3 bases short, with 12 bases between. DNA of the CDR3: TGTGCCAGCAGGAGGGCCGGGGTCTACGAGCAGTACTTC. Its protein product is CASRRAGVYEQYF.

This clone was seen just once. The genes are TRBV2 and TRBJ2-1; 7 positions agree with TRBD1. The V gene end was trimmed by 5 bases and the J gene end by 3 bases; junction bases not matched to a gene: 7. The CDR3 spans 15 residues. The germline V gene has CDR1 SNHLY and CDR2 FYNNEI. The DNA of the CDR3 is TGTGCCAGCAGTCGTCGACGGGACAGCTACAATGAGCAGTTCTTC. Protein product: CASSRRRDSYNEQFF.

J is TRBJ2-1 and V is TRBV6-1, with 9 positions matching TRBD1. The ends lost 6 bases at V and 7 bases at J; junction bases unmatched: 10. Germline V lookup: CDR1 MNHNS, CDR2 SASEGT. The CDR3 consists of 15 residues. CDR3 amino acids: CASRDDRGSRNEQFF. For the CDR3, the DNA is TGTGCCAGCAGGGATGACAGGGGGTCTAGGAATGAGCAGTTCTTC.

The rearrangement joins TRBV6-4 to TRBJ2-1; D is perhaps TRBD2 (6 bases). Trimming stripped 3 bases from V and 8 bases from J, with 11 bases between. Germline values: CDR1 MRHNA, CDR2 SNTAGT. This CDR3 has 13 amino acids. DNA for the CDR3: TGTGCCAGCAGTGAGACTAGTTGGCATGAGCAGTTCTTC. It codes for CASSETSWHEQFF.

The chain is built from TRBV5-1 and TRBJ1-1; 10 nucleotides line up with TRBD1. The CDR3 runs to 16 residues. Germline V CDR1 and CDR2: SGHRS, YFSETQ. Unmatched junction bases numbered 3, after V lost 1 base and J lost 0 bases. The CDR3 reads CASSLLGQGMNTEAFF. CDR3 sequence (DNA): TGCGCCAGCAGCTTGTTGGGACAGGGGATGAACACTGAAGCTTTCTTT.

The rearrangement uses TRBV6-1 and TRBJ1-5; D may be TRBD1 (6 bases). The CDR3 has 15 residues. V was pared by 2 bases and J by 6 bases, with 14 bases between. Germline V lookup: CDR1 MNHNS, CDR2 SASEGT. CDR3 coding DNA: TGTGCCAGCAGTGAAATGACGGACAGAGCTCAGCCCCAGCATTTT. As protein: CASSEMTDRAQPQHF.

In DNA form, the CDR3 reads TGCAGCGTTGCGACAGGGTCACATCAGCCCCAGCATTTT. Translation gives CSVATGSHQPQHF. The V call is TRBV29-1, the J call TRBJ1-5; TRBD1 agrees at 7 bases. The germline gives CDR1 SQVTM, CDR2 ANQGSEA. The J segment lost 5 bases and the V segment lost 4 bases, leaving 5 bases of the junction unmatched. This CDR3 has 13 residues.

The rearrangement links TRBV5-6 to TRBJ2-1; D may be TRBD2 (6 bases). The CDR3 has 17 amino acids. Germline V lookup: CDR1 SGHDT, CDR2 YYEEEE. V dropped 2 bases and J dropped 0 bases, with 15 bases sitting between them. The CDR3 reads CASSLDRAGRSYNEQFF. For the CDR3, the DNA is TGTGCCAGCAGCTTAGATCGAGCGGGCCGCTCCTACAATGAGCAGTTCTTC.

The V call is TRBV5-5, the J call TRBJ2-2; TRBD2 matches 8 bases. In germline, CDR1 is SGHKS, CDR2 YYEKEE (reference sequence). J was trimmed by 2 bases and V by 1 base; bases with no gene match: 10. The CDR3 is 18 amino acids. The CDR3 DNA sequence: TGTGCCAGCAGCTTGTACGGGGGGGCCCTAACCAACACCGGGGAGCTGTTTTTT. Translating gives CASSLYGGALTNTGELFF.

This clone was detected once. The chain uses TRBV29-1 and TRBJ2-3; the match to TRBD1 covers 8 bases. With 3 bases clipped from V and 1 base from J, the junction kept 3 bases outside the gene matches. Germline V gene data show CDR1 as SQVTM and CDR2 as ANQGSEA. The CDR3 contains 14 residues. The chain's CDR3 is CSVEKGQGTDTQYF. Here the CDR3 DNA reads TGCAGCGTTGAGAAGGGACAGGGCACAGATACGCAGTATTTT.

This sequence joins TRBV18 and TRBJ2-7, with D possibly being TRBD2 (5 bases). Germline CDR1 KGHSH, CDR2 LQKENI. V lost 3 bases and J lost 6, with 9 bases in between. CDR3 size: 12 residues. CDR3 in amino acids: CASSPLGIEQYF. The CDR3 DNA sequence: TGTGCCAGCTCACCGCTCGGGATCGAGCAGTACTTC. Combining the CDR3 with reference TRBV18 and TRBJ2-7 gives the whole variable domain NAGVMQNPRHLVRRRGQEARLRCSPMKGHSHVYWYRQLPEEGLKFMVYLQKENIIDESGMPKERFSAEFPKEGPSILRIQQVVRGDSAAYFCASSPLGIEQYFGPGTRLTVT.

The chain recombines TRBV9 with TRBJ1-3; 7 nucleotides agree with TRBD1. The CDR3 is made up of 14 amino acids. V was pared by 0 bases and J by 4 bases, with 1 base of the junction left unmatched. Germline V CDR1 and CDR2: SGDLS, YYNGEE. CDR3 residues: CASSVEGGGNTIYF. The CDR3 DNA sequence: TGTGCCAGCAGCGTAGAAGGGGGCGGAAACACCATATATTTT.

The CDR3 reads CASSLRKTSGGFTDTQYF. The CDR3, as DNA: TGTGCCAGCAGCTTAAGGAAGACTAGCGGGGGATTCACAGATACGCAGTATTTT. The V and J genes are TRBV11-1 and TRBJ2-3; 12 bases agree with TRBD2. The CDR3 extends over 18 amino acids. Germline values: CDR1 SGHAT, CDR2 FQDESV (reference sequence). Trimming removed 2 bases from V and 2 bases from J; junction bases left unmatched: 8.

Concerning this clone itself: Different DNA sequences within this sample yield the same CDR3. This rearrangement joins TRBV5-4 to TRBJ2-7; 7 nucleotides agree with TRBD2. The CDR3 is made up of 13 amino acids. V trimming: 3 bases; J trimming: 2 bases; junction bases outside the gene matches: 2. Germline assignment: CDR1 SGHNT and CDR2 YYREEE (reference sequence). This chain's CDR3 is CASSSGLPYEQYF. The CDR3 coding sequence is TGTGCCAGCAGCTCGGGACTACCCTACGAGCAGTACTTC.

This clone turned up a few times. The V gene is TRBV5-5, the J gene TRBJ2-2; a possible D gene is TRBD1 (6 bases). V gave up 2 bases and J gave up 5 bases, with 13 bases separating them. This CDR3 is built from 15 residues. Germline lookup yields CDR1 SGHKS and CDR2 YYEKEE (reference sequence). CDR3 in DNA: TGTGCCAGCAGCTTCTGGGGGCAGGGGACCGGGGAGCTGTTTTTT. It encodes CASSFWGQGTGELFF. The entire variable domain, with the rest obtained from reference TRBV5-5 and TRBJ2-2, is as follows: DAGVTQSPTHLIKTRGQQVTLRCSPISGHKSVSWYQQVLGQGPQFIFQYYEKEERGRGNFPDRFSARQFPNYSSELNVNALLLGDSALYLCASSFWGQGTGELFFGEGSRLTVL.

The J gene is TRBJ2-3, the V gene TRBV19; TRBD2 is a possible D gene (5 bases). The CDR3 has 16 amino acids. The V gene lost 6 bases and the J gene lost 2 bases, with 18 bases spanning the gap. Germline-derived CDR1 and CDR2 are LNHDA and SQIVND (reference sequence). The CDR3 loop is CASRESSLFDTDTQYF. Written as DNA, the CDR3 is TGTGCCAGTAGGGAATCTAGCCTTTTCGACACAGATACGCAGTATTTT.

V usage is TRBV11-2 and J usage is TRBJ2-1; 8 bases fit TRBD2. The CDR3 consists of 15 residues. The ends lost 4 bases at V and 3 bases at J; junction bases unmatched: 5. The germline V gene has CDR1 SGHAT and CDR2 FQNNGV. The DNA of the CDR3 is TGTGCCAGCAGCTCCGCCGGGACTAGCTACAATGAGCAGTTCTTC. Translated: CASSSAGTSYNEQFF. The full variable domain, its missing parts supplied by reference TRBV11-2 and TRBJ2-1, is EAGVAQSPRYKIIEKRQSVAFWCNPISGHATLYWYQQILGQGPKLLIQFQNNGVVDDSQLPKDRFSAERLKGVDSTLKIQPAKLEDSAVYLCASSSAGTSYNEQFFGPGTRLTVL.

The chain couples TRBV7-9 to TRBJ2-5; 7 nucleotides agree with TRBD1. V lost 5 bases, J lost 5 bases, and 8 bases stayed unmatched. The CDR3 sequence is 14 residues long. Germline loops: CDR1 SEHNR, CDR2 FQNEAQ (reference sequence). CDR3: CASSTNRGSETQYF. CDR3 coding DNA: TGTGCCAGCAGCACTAACAGGGGTTCGGAGACCCAGTACTTC.

In its sample, this clone was seen once. Other DNA sequences in this specimen translate into the identical CDR3. The V gene is TRBV11-2, the J gene TRBJ2-3; D is uncertain. Deletions cut 0 bases from V and 2 bases from J, with 9 bases between. This CDR3 contains 15 residues. Germline V gene lookup returns CDR1 SGHAT and CDR2 FQNNGV. CDR3 in DNA: TGTGCCAGCAGCTTAGACCACACTAACACAGATACGCAGTATTTT. Translated, it gives CASSLDHTNTDTQYF.